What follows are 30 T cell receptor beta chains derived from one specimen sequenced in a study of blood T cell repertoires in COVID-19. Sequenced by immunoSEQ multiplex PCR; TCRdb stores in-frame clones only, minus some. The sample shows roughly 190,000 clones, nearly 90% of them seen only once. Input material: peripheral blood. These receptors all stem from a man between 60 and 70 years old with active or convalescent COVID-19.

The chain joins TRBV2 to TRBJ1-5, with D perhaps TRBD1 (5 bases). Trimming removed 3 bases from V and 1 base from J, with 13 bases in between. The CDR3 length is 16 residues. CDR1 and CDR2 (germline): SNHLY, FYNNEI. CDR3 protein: CASSDGGAGSNQPQHF. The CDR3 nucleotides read TGTGCCAGCAGTGACGGAGGGGCAGGGAGCAATCAGCCCCAGCATTTT.

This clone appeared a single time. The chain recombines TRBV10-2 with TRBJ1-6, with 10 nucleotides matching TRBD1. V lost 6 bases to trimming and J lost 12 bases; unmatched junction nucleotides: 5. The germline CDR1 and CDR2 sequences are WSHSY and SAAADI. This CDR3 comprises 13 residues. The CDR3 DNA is TGCGCCAGCAGGGATGGACAGGGGGTACCCCTCCACTTT. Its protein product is CASRDGQGVPLHF.

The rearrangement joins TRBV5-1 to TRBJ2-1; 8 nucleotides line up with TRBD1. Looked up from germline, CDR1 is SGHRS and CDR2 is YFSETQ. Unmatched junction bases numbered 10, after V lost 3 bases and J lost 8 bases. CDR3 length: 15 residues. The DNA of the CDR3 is TGCGCCAGCAGCTCCTGGCGGGCAGGGGGCTATGAGCAGTTCTTC. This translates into CASSSWRAGGYEQFF.

In DNA, the CDR3 is TGTGCCAGCAGCTTGTACGGCAATGAGCAGTTCTTC. This sequence encodes CASSLYGNEQFF. The chain has TRBV5-6 and TRBJ2-1; D is unresolved. V was pared by 1 base and J by 6 bases, with 5 bases between. The CDR3 length is 12 residues. Looked up from germline, CDR1 is SGHDT and CDR2 is YYEEEE.

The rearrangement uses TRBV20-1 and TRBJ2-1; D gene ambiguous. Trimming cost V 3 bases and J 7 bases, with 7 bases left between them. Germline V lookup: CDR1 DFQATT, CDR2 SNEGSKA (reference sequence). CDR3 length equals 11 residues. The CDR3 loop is CSASMRNEQFF. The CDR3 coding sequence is TGCAGTGCTAGTATGCGGAATGAGCAGTTCTTC.

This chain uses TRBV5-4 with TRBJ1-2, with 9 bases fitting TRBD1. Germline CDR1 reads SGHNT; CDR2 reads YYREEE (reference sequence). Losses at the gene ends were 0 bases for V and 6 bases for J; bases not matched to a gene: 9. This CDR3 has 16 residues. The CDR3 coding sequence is TGTGCCAGCAGCTTGGCCGGGGGACAGGGTCGAGATGGCTACACCTTC. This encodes CASSLAGGQGRDGYTF.

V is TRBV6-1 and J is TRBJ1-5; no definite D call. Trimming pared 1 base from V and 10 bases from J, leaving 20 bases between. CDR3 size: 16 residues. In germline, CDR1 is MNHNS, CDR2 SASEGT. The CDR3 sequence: CASSEVGGTAQGPQHF. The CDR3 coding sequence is TGTGCCAGCAGTGAAGTGGGAGGCACTGCGCAAGGCCCCCAGCATTTT.

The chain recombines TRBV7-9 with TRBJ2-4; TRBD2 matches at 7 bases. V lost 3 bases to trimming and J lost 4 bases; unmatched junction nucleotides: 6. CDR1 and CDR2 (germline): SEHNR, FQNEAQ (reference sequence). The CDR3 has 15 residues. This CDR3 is CASSFTGTKKNIQYF. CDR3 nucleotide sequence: TGTGCCAGCAGCTTTACCGGGACTAAGAAAAACATTCAGTACTTC. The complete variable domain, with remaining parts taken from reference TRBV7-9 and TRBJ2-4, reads DTGVSQNPRHKITKRGQNVTFRCDPISEHNRLYWYRQTLGQGPEFLTYFQNEAQLEKSRLLSDRFSAERPKGSFSTLEIQRTEQGDSAMYLCASSFTGTKKNIQYFGAGTRLSVL.

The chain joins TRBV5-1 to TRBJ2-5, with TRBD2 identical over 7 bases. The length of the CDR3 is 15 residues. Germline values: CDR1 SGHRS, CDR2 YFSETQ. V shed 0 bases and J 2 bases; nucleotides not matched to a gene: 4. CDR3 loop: CASSLEPSGQETQYF. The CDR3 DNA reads TGCGCCAGCAGCTTGGAGCCTAGCGGACAAGAGACCCAGTACTTC.

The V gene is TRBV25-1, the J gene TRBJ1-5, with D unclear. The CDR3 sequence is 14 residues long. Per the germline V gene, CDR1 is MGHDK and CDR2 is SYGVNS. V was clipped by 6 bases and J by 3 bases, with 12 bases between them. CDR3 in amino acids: CASSPGNNNQPQHF. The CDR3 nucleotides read TGTGCCAGCAGCCCGGGGAACAACAATCAGCCCCAGCATTTT.

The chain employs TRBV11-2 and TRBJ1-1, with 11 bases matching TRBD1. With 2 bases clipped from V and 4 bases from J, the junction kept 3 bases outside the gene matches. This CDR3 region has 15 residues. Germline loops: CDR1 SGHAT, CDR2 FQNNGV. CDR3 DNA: TGTGCCAGCAGCTTATTGGGGACAGGGGGCACTGAAGCTTTCTTT. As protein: CASSLLGTGGTEAFF.

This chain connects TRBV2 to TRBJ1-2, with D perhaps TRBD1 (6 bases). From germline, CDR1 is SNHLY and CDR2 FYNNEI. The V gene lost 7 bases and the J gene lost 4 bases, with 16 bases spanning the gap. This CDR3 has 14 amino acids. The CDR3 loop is CASTLQGIGYGYTF. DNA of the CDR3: TGTGCCAGCACCCTACAGGGAATTGGCTATGGCTACACCTTC.

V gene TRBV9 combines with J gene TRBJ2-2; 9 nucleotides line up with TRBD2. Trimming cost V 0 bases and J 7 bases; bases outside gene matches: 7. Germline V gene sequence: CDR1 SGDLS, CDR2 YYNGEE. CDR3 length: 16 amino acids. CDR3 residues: CASSVEPAGGHGELFF. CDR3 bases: TGTGCCAGCAGCGTAGAACCAGCGGGGGGTCACGGGGAGCTGTTTTTT. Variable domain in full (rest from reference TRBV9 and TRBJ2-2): DSGVTQTPKHLITATGQRVTLRCSPRSGDLSVYWYQQSLDQGLQFLIQYYNGEERAKGNILERFSAQQFPDLHSELNLSSLELGDSALYFCASSVEPAGGHGELFFGEGSRLTVL.

In nucleotides, the CDR3 is TGTGCCAGCAGCAGACAGGGATCGGGTGAAAAACTGTTTTTT. Translated, it gives CASSRQGSGEKLFF. V is TRBV9 and J is TRBJ1-4, with 7 bases matching TRBD1. V shed 4 bases and J 7 bases; nucleotides not matched to a gene: 7. Looked up from germline, CDR1 is SGDLS and CDR2 is YYNGEE. This CDR3 contains 14 residues.

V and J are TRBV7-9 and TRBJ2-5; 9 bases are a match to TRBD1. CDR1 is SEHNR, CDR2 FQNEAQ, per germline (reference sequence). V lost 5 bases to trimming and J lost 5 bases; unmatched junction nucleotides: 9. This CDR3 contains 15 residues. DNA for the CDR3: TGTGCCAGCAGCACTACCGGGACAGGGATTGAGACCCAGTACTTC. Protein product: CASSTTGTGIETQYF. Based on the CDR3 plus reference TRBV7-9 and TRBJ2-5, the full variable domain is DTGVSQNPRHKITKRGQNVTFRCDPISEHNRLYWYRQTLGQGPEFLTYFQNEAQLEKSRLLSDRFSAERPKGSFSTLEIQRTEQGDSAMYLCASSTTGTGIETQYFGPGTRLLVL.

The CDR3 protein is CASKGQGRDNEQFF. In DNA, the CDR3 is TGCGCCAGCAAGGGACAGGGTCGGGACAATGAGCAGTTCTTC. The chain has TRBV5-1 and TRBJ2-1; 9 nucleotides align to TRBD1. Trimming took 6 bases from V and 5 from J; bases not matched to a gene: 6. Germline V gives CDR1 SGHRS, CDR2 YFSETQ. This CDR3 region has 14 residues. The full variable domain, in which reference TRBV5-1 and TRBJ2-1 provide the parts outside the CDR3, is KAGVTQTPRYLIKTRGQQVTLSCSPISGHRSVSWYQQTPGQGLQFLFEYFSETQRNKGNFPGRFSGRQFSNSRSEMNVSTLELGDSALYLCASKGQGRDNEQFFGPGTRLTVL.

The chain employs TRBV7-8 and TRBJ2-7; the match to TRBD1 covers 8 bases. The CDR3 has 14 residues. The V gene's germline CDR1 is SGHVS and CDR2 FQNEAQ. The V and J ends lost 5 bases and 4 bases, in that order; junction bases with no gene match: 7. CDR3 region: CASSPGTGLYEQYF. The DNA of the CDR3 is TGTGCCAGCAGCCCCGGGACAGGTTTATACGAGCAGTACTTC.

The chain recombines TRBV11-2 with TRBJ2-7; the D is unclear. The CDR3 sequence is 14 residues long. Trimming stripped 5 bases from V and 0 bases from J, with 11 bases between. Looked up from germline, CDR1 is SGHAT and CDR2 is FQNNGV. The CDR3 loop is CASSPIRSSYEQYF. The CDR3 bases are TGTGCCAGCAGCCCTATTCGGAGCTCCTACGAGCAGTACTTC.

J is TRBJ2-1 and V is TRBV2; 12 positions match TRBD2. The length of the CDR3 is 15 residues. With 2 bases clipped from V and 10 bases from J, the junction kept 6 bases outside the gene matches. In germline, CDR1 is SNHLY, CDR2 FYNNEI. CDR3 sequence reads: CASSELAGGHLEQFF. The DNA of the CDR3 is TGTGCCAGCAGTGAACTAGCGGGGGGGCATCTAGAGCAGTTCTTC.

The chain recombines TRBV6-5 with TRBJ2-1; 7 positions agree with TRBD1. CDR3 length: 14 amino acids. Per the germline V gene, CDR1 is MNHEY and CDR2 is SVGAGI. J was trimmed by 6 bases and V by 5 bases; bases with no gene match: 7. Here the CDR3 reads CASSRPGQFNEQFF. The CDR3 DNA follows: TGTGCCAGCAGTCGCCCGGGACAGTTCAATGAGCAGTTCTTC.

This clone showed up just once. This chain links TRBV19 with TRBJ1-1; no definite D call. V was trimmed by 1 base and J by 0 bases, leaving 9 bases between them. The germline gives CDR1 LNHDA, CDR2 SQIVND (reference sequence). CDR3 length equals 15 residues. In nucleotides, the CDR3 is TGTGCCAGTAGTATAGGGAGGATCCTGAACACTGAAGCTTTCTTT. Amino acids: CASSIGRILNTEAFF.

Here the CDR3 DNA reads TGTGCCACTCGGGACAGGGGTTCTACGGGGCAGTACTTC. It codes for CATRDRGSTGQYF. The rearrangement joins TRBV19 to TRBJ2-7; 10 bases agree with TRBD1. The germline V gene has CDR1 LNHDA and CDR2 SQIVND (reference sequence). CDR3 length equals 13 residues. The V gene end was trimmed by 10 bases and the J gene end by 9 bases; junction bases not matched to a gene: 12.

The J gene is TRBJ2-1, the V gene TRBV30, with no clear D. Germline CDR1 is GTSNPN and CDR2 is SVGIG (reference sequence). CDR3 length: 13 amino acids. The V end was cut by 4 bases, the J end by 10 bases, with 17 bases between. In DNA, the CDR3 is TGTGCCTGGAAGGCAGTCGGCAGACACGAGCAGTTCTTC. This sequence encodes CAWKAVGRHEQFF.

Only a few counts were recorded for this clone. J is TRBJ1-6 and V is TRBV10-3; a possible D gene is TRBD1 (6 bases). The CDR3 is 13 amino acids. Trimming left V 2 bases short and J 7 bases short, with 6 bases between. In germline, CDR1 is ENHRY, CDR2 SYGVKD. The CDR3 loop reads CAISETGNSPLHF. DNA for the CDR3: TGTGCCATCAGTGAGACAGGGAATTCACCCCTCCACTTT.

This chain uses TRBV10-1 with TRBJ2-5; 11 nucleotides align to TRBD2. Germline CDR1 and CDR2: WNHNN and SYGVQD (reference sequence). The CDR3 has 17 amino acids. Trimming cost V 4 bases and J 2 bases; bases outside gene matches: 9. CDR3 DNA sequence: TGCGCCAGCAGTGGATACCCTAGCGGGGGGATTCAAGAGACCCAGTACTTC. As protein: CASSGYPSGGIQETQYF.

The CDR3 DNA reads as TGTGCCAGCAGTTACTATGACAGGGGCAATCAGCCCCAGCATTTT. As protein: CASSYYDRGNQPQHF. The chain links TRBV6-5 to TRBJ1-5; 7 nucleotides align to TRBD1. The CDR3 has 15 amino acids. Germline V CDR1 and CDR2: MNHEY, SVGAGI. V shed 1 base and J 2 bases; nucleotides not matched to a gene: 2.

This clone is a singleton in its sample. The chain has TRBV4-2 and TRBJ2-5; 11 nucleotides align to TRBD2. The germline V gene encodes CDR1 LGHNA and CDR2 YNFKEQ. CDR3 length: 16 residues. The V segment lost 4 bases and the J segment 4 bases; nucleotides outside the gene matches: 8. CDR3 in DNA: TGTGCCAGCAGCCTCTTAGCGGGGGGGCTGGGAGAGACCCAGTACTTC. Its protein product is CASSLLAGGLGETQYF.

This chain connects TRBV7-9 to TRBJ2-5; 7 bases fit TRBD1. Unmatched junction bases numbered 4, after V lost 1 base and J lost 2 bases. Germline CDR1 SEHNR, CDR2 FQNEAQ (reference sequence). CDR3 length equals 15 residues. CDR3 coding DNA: TGTGCCAGCAGCTTAGGGTGGGACAGACAAGAGACCCAGTACTTC. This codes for CASSLGWDRQETQYF.

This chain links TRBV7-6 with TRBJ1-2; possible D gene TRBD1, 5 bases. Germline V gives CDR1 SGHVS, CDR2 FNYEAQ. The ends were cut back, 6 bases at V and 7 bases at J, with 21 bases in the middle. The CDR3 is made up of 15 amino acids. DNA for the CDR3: TGTGCCAGCAGTAACACCGGCTTCGTCGGGGGTGGCTACACCTTC. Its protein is CASSNTGFVGGGYTF.

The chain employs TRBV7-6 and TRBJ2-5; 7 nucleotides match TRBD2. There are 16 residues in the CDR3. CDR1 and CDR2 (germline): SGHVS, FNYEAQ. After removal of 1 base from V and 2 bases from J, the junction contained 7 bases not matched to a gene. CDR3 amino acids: CASSLVPSGGQETQYF. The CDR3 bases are TGTGCCAGCAGCTTAGTCCCTAGCGGAGGACAAGAGACCCAGTACTTC.